Listed below are T cell receptor beta chains from one sample, sequenced in a study. TCRdb reanalysed the 5' RACE reads using MiXCR and keeps one entry per CDR3 protein. The data show 35,000 to 50,000 distinct CDR3 sequences, under 25% seen once. Source material: Tregs sorted from blood. These receptors were obtained from a female donor with breast cancer. Both conserved end residues are part of each CDR3. D genes are given only for firm matches. Clone size is not always given. Where it is, it says once, few, many or a class for expanded clones.

TRBV20-1,TRBJ2-5,-,TRBD2,TGCAGTGGGAAGACTAGCGGGAGTTGGGAGACCCAGTACTTC,CSGKTSGSWETQYF
TRBV7-9,TRBJ1-5,-,-,TGTGCCAGCAGCTTATCTTCCGACAATCAGCCCCAGCATTTT,CASSLSSDNQPQHF
TRBV19,TRBJ2-3,-,TRBD1,TGTGCCAGTAGTCCCCGGACAGGGGGCATAAATACGCAGTATTTT,CASSPRTGGINTQYF
TRBV12-3/TRBV12-4,TRBJ2-5,many,TRBD2,TGTGCCAGCAGTTTAGCGTCTAGCGGGAGTGGGGAGACCCAGTACTTC,CASSLASSGSGETQYF
TRBV7-9,TRBJ2-1,few,-,TGTGCCAGCAGCCGGCAAAACAATGAGCAGTTCTTC,CASSRQNNEQFF
TRBV7-9,TRBJ2-2,few,-,TGTGCCAGCAGCGAAGCAGGGTACACCGGGGAGCTGTTTTTT,CASSEAGYTGELFF
TRBV20-1,TRBJ2-7,few,TRBD2,TGCAGTGCTAGAGATCTAGCGGGAGGGCCTTTCTCCTACGAGCAGTACTTC,CSARDLAGGPFSYEQYF
TRBV7-8,TRBJ1-4,many,-,TGTGCCAGCAGCGTAAAGCAGACTAATGAAAAACTGTTTTTT,CASSVKQTNEKLFF
TRBV6-6,TRBJ2-7,few,-,TGTGCCAGCAGTTACCCTATGGACGGATCCTACGAGCAGTACTTC,CASSYPMDGSYEQYF
TRBV28,TRBJ2-2,-,-,TGTGCCAGCGGGTCGCTAGAGTACGACACCGGGGAGCTGTTTTTT,CASGSLEYDTGELFF
TRBV7-6,TRBJ2-3,medium-sized,-,TGTGCCAGCAGCAACAGGGAAACAGATACGCAGTATTTT,CASSNRETDTQYF
TRBV7-2,TRBJ2-1,few,TRBD2,TGTGCCAGCAGCTCGCTTACTAGCGGGTGGGGAATCTTC,CASSSLTSGWGIF
TRBV6-2/TRBV6-3,TRBJ2-7,few,TRBD2,TGTACCAGCAAGGGACTACCCACGGGGTACGAGCAGTACTTC,CTSKGLPTGYEQYF
TRBV6-5,TRBJ2-7,many,TRBD2,TGTGCCAGCAGTTACTCCGGGGGAGGGCGCGAGCAGTACTTC,CASSYSGGGREQYF
TRBV5-1,TRBJ1-4,-,-,TGCGCCAGCAGCTTGGCCCCTTCCGAGAGTGAAAAACTGTGTTTT,CASSLAPSESEKLCF
TRBV6-2/TRBV6-3,TRBJ2-7,-,-,TGTGCCAGCAGTTACGTAGTCTACGAGCAGTACTTC,CASSYVVYEQYF
TRBV27,TRBJ2-7,-,TRBD2,TGTGCCAGCAGTCTTACTAGCGCATCATACGAGCAGTACTTC,CASSLTSASYEQYF
TRBV5-6,TRBJ2-1,-,TRBD1,TGTGCCAGCAGCACCTCGACAGGGGGGGACAATGAGCAGTTCTTC,CASSTSTGGDNEQFF
TRBV6-1,TRBJ2-7,many,TRBD2,TGTGCCAGCGGACTAGCGGGGCAGACCTACGAGCAGTACTTC,CASGLAGQTYEQYF
TRBV9,TRBJ2-2,-,TRBD1,TGTGCCAGCAGCCCCCGGGGACAGGGGGTTTCCGGGGAGCTGTTTTTT,CASSPRGQGVSGELFF
TRBV7-3,TRBJ2-1,few,-,TGTGCCAGCAGCCCCCCTTATGAGCAGTTCTTC,CASSPPYEQFF
TRBV4-3,TRBJ2-1,many,TRBD2,TGCGCCAGCAGCCAAGATTGGGGACTAGCGGGAGATACTGAGCAGTTCTTC,CASSQDWGLAGDTEQFF
TRBV27,TRBJ2-3,-,-,TGTGCCAGCAGTTTTTTAGGTGGGACAGATACGCAGTATTTT,CASSFLGGTDTQYF
TRBV29-1,TRBJ1-1,few,-,TGCAGCGTTGGCGGGGCGACCCTTGAAGCTTTCTTT,CSVGGATLEAFF
TRBV3-1,TRBJ2-3,-,-,TGTGCCAGCAGCCAAGATAAGCGGGTAACCACAGATACGCAGTATTTT,CASSQDKRVTTDTQYF
TRBV6-1,TRBJ2-7,-,-,TGTGCCAGCAGACCACTCGACAGTTACGAGCAGTACTTC,CASRPLDSYEQYF
TRBV23-1,TRBJ1-2,-,-,TGCGCCAGCAGTCACCCCGGGACTTCTGGCTACACCTTC,CASSHPGTSGYTF
TRBV20-1,TRBJ2-7,many,-,TGCAGTGCTAGTCACGCCCTATCCTACGAGCAGTACTTC,CSASHALSYEQYF
TRBV27,TRBJ1-6,few,-,TGTGCCAGCAGTTCCGGATTTGGTTCACCCCTCCACTTT,CASSSGFGSPLHF
TRBV2,TRBJ2-7,few,-,TGTGCCAGCAGTGTGGGGGCCGGTTACTACGAGCAGTACTTC,CASSVGAGYYEQYF
TRBV20-1,TRBJ2-1,-,TRBD2,TGCAGTGCTTGGGGGCTAGCGGGAGGGCCAAGTTACAATGAGCAGTTCTTC,CSAWGLAGGPSYNEQFF
TRBV7-9,TRBJ2-5,-,-,TGTGCCAGCTGGTCGGTGGCAGACCAAGAGACCCAGTACTTC,CASWSVADQETQYF
TRBV4-1,TRBJ1-2,few,-,TGCGCCAGCAGCGGTACTGACAGGATCTATGGCTACACCTTC,CASSGTDRIYGYTF
TRBV5-1,TRBJ1-1,many,-,TGCGCCAGCAGCCTGGACGCGATGCCCACTGAAGCTTTCTTT,CASSLDAMPTEAFF
TRBV12-3/TRBV12-4,TRBJ2-3,-,TRBD2,TGTGCCAGCAGTCCTCTAGCGGGAGGGGCAGGGGATACGCAGTATTTT,CASSPLAGGAGDTQYF
TRBV9,TRBJ1-5,many,-,TGTGCCAGCAGCGTAGCTCTGGATCAGCCCCAGCATTTT,CASSVALDQPQHF
TRBV10-3,TRBJ2-3,-,-,TGTGCCATCAAGGGCAGGGGGGGCACAGATACGCAGTATTTT,CAIKGRGGTDTQYF
TRBV25-1,TRBJ2-6,few,-,TGTGCCAGCACAGGTTCTGGGGCCAACGTCCTGACTTTC,CASTGSGANVLTF
TRBV3-1,TRBJ2-1,few,TRBD1,TGTGCCAGCAGCCACGGGACAGACTCCTACAATGAGCAGTTCTTC,CASSHGTDSYNEQFF
TRBV11-2,TRBJ2-3,-,-,TGTGCCAGCAGCTTAGATTCCGAGGATACGCAGTATTTT,CASSLDSEDTQYF
TRBV28,TRBJ2-7,many,-,TGTGCCAGCAGTTTGGCCCCCGCCTACGAGCAGTACTTC,CASSLAPAYEQYF
TRBV6-5,TRBJ2-3,-,-,TGTGCCAGCAGTTACTCATACCCCGATACGCAGTATTTT,CASSYSYPDTQYF
TRBV5-1,TRBJ2-7,many,-,TGCGCCAGCAGCTTTGATCCGGGACAAACCTACGAGCAGTACTTC,CASSFDPGQTYEQYF
TRBV7-9,TRBJ1-1,-,-,TGTGCCAGCAGCTTCGGCAGGGGCATATTGATGAACACTGAAGCTTTCTTT,CASSFGRGILMNTEAFF
TRBV29-1,TRBJ2-6,many,-,TGCAGCGTTCCAGGAGGGGGACACCCCAAGGAAGGGGGGGCCAACGTCCTGACTTTC,CSVPGGGHPKEGGANVLTF
TRBV27,TRBJ2-1,few,TRBD2,TGTGCCAGCAGTTTAGCGGGAGTGTCCTACAATGAGCAGTTCTTC,CASSLAGVSYNEQFF
TRBV20-1,TRBJ2-7,-,TRBD2,TGCAGTGCTAGAGATCGGTACGGGGGGGCCCAGGAAGGGTCCTACGAGCAGTACTTC,CSARDRYGGAQEGSYEQYF
TRBV7-2,TRBJ2-3,many,TRBD2,TGTGCCAGCAGCCCTCCTAGCGGGAGAAGCACAGATACGCAGTATTTT,CASSPPSGRSTDTQYF
TRBV11-3,TRBJ2-2,few,-,TGTGCCAGCAGCTTGAGAGGGACGTCCCCCGGGGAGCTGTTTTTT,CASSLRGTSPGELFF
TRBV5-1,TRBJ2-5,few,TRBD2,TGCGCCAGCAGCCGCACTAGCGGGATAAGCCAAGAGACCCAGTACTTC,CASSRTSGISQETQYF
TRBV6-2/TRBV6-3,TRBJ2-1,-,TRBD2,TGTGCCAGCAGTTATGGACTAGCGGGAGATGAGCAGTTCTTC,CASSYGLAGDEQFF
TRBV28,TRBJ2-1,many,-,TGTGCCAGCAGTAGTCAGGGGACTCGCAATGAGCAGTTCTTC,CASSSQGTRNEQFF
TRBV27,TRBJ2-1,few,-,TGTGCCAGCAGTTTGGGGGCGGGTAGCTCCTACAATGAGCAGTTCTTC,CASSLGAGSSYNEQFF
TRBV11-2,TRBJ1-1,many,-,TGTGCCAGCAGCTTAGAAGGGGACTGGGACACTGAAGCTTTCTTT,CASSLEGDWDTEAFF